This T cell receptor (beta chain) came from a study of blood T cell repertoires in COVID-19. On the study more broadly: There were acute and convalescent COVID-19 samples, and they came from the United States, Italy and Spain. T cells, B-cell-depleted T cells, or PBMCs supplied cDNA or gDNA.

Enrolment of Seattle patients took place during active infection, and they were followed longitudinally. The CDR3 runs 14 residues. Unmatched junction bases numbered 5, after V lost 0 bases and J lost 8 bases. Germline-derived CDR1 and CDR2 are PRHDT and FYEKMQ (reference sequence). Authors' analysis steps: It was from reference gene primer amplification that nucleated cell counts were estimated. The method was immunoSEQ multiplex PCR; TCRdb's version includes in-frame clones alone and lacks a portion of them. V and J calls and clone size are those listed in that table; D and trimming were worked out from the DNA. Of 250,000 to 300,000 clones in the sample, about 88% were seen once.

This sequence was found in a woman in her 70s with COVID-19, enrolled during active disease. The sequencing input was peripheral blood. The chain couples TRBV13 to TRBJ1-1; 8 nucleotides agree with TRBD1. CDR3 nucleotide sequence: TGTGCCAGCAGCTTAGGCGGCAGGGGGCACGAAGCTTTCTTT. This codes for CASSLGGRGHEAFF.